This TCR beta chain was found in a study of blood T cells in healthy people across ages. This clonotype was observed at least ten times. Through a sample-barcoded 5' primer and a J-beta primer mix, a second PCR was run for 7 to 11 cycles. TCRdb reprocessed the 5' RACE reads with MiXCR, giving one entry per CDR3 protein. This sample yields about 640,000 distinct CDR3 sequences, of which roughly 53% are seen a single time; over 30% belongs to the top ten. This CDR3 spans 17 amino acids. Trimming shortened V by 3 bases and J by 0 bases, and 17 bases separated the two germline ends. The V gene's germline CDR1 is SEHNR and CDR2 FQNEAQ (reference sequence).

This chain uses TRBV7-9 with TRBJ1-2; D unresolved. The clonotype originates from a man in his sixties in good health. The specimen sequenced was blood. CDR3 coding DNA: TGTGCCAGCAGCTTCCGAGGAGGTCGGACGGCTAACTATGGCTACACCTTC. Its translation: CASSFRGGRTANYGYTF.